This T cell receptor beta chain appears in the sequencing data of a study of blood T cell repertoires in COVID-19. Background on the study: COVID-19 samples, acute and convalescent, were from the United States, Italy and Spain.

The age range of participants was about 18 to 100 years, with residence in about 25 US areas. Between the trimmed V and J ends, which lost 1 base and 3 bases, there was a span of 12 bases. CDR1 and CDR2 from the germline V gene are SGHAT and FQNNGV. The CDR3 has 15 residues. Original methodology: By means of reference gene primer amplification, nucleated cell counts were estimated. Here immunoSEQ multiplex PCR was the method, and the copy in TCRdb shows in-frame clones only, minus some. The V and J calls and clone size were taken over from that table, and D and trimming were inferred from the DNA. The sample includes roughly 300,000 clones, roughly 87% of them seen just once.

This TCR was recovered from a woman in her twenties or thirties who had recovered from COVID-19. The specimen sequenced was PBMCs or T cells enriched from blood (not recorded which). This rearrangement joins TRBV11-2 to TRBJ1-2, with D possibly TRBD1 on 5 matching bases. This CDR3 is CASSLALGQDYGYTF. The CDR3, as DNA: TGTGCCAGCAGCTTAGCTTTGGGGCAGGACTATGGCTACACCTTC.